The 27 T cell receptor beta chains in this list originate from one sample, sequenced in a study of vaccination and CD4 T cells after COVID-19. Treatment specified: roughly ten-day PBMC culture with coronavirus spike peptide pools or control peptides (ViraFEST assay). These receptors have no identified antigens. Cultured CD4+ T cell DNA was sequenced using the Oncomine TCR Beta short-read assay. TCRdb recomputed calls from the PCR reads with MiXCR, one row per CDR3 protein. The sample shows some 15,000 distinct CDR3 sequences, more than 45% of them seen only once. What was sequenced was CD4+ T cells from blood, cultured in vitro. The receptors derive from a human donor who had recovered from COVID-19.

This chain uses TRBV2 with TRBJ1-2, with D hard to call. Trimming cost V 6 bases and J 0 bases, with 14 bases left between them. This CDR3 region has 15 residues. In germline, CDR1 is SNHLY, CDR2 FYNNEI. CDR3 coding DNA: TGTGCCAGCAGGGGAGTAGACTCCTCTAACTATGGCTACACCTTC. Translated, it gives CASRGVDSSNYGYTF.

The chain has TRBV20-1 and TRBJ2-1, with 8 nucleotides matching TRBD2. Germline V gene data show CDR1 as DFQATT and CDR2 as SNEGSKA (reference sequence). After removal of 0 bases from V and 8 bases from J, the junction contained 18 bases not matched to a gene. CDR3 size: 18 residues. DNA for the CDR3: TGCAGTGCTAGAGACCCCTCCCCAGGCTCCCGGGGGGGCGATGAGCAGTTCTTC. It yields the protein CSARDPSPGSRGGDEQFF.

The chain joins TRBV6-1 to TRBJ1-4; perhaps TRBD1 as D (5 bases). The CDR3 covers 13 residues. Germline V gene lookup returns CDR1 MNHNS and CDR2 SASEGT. CDR3 DNA sequence: TGTGGCTACCGAGAGGGGTGGGATGAAAAACTGTTTTTT. Amino acids: CGYREGWDEKLFF.

This clonotype was counted once. The rearrangement links TRBV12-3 or TRBV12-4 to TRBJ2-1, with 7 bases aligning to TRBD2. CDR3 length: 16 amino acids. The V gene end was trimmed by 4 bases and the J gene end by 6 bases; junction bases not matched to a gene: 12. CDR3 coding DNA: TGTGCCAGCAGTTCCGGGCGGGAGTATCAGACCAATGAGCAGTTCTTC. Its protein is CASSSGREYQTNEQFF.

This chain links TRBV19 with TRBJ2-7; TRBD2 aligns across 7 bases. The V gene's germline CDR1 is LNHDA and CDR2 SQIVND (reference sequence). V shed 5 bases and J 3 bases; nucleotides not matched to a gene: 7. The CDR3 covers 14 residues. Written as DNA, the CDR3 is TGTGCCAGTAGTCGGCAGGGAGGGATCTACGAGCAGTACTTC. Protein product: CASSRQGGIYEQYF.

The rearrangement joins TRBV19 to TRBJ1-2; tentative D call: TRBD1 (6 bases). The length of the CDR3 is 14 residues. The germline V and J ends were trimmed by 5 bases and 4 bases, with 14 bases remaining between them. Germline CDR1 and CDR2: LNHDA and SQIVND (reference sequence). Here the CDR3 reads CASSRPGHLYGYTF. The CDR3 DNA follows: TGTGCCAGTAGTCGTCCGGGACACCTCTATGGCTACACCTTC.

V and J are TRBV5-1 and TRBJ1-5; D ambiguous. CDR1 SGHRS and CDR2 YFSETQ come from the germline V gene. V lost 0 bases and J 6 bases, leaving 13 bases between the germline ends. CDR3 length equals 15 residues. The CDR3 region has the DNA TGCGCCAGCAGCTTGGCCGGAGTATCGGGTCAGCCCCAGCATTTT. As protein: CASSLAGVSGQPQHF.

This chain joins TRBV6-2 or TRBV6-3 and TRBJ2-7; TRBD1 matches 12 bases. After removal of 5 bases from V and 5 bases from J, the junction contained 7 bases not matched to a gene. Germline values: CDR1 MNHEY, CDR2 SVGEGT. This CDR3 has 15 residues. CDR3 bases: TGTGCCAGCAGTATTCCGGGACAGGGGGCTGACGAGCAGTACTTC. Translated: CASSIPGQGADEQYF.

The chain recombines TRBV24-1 with TRBJ2-1, with TRBD2 identical over 11 bases. Germline assignment: CDR1 KGHDR and CDR2 SFDVKD. The length of the CDR3 is 16 residues. Trimming took 3 bases from V and 6 from J; bases not matched to a gene: 6. CDR3 nucleotide sequence: TGTGCCACCAGTGATCCGACTAGCGGGATATTCAATGAGCAGTTCTTC. This sequence encodes CATSDPTSGIFNEQFF.

This clonotype was seen a few times. The chain joins TRBV7-3 to TRBJ2-3, with 8 bases identical to TRBD1. V was pared by 5 bases and J by 7 bases, with 5 bases of the junction left unmatched. The CDR3 sequence is 13 residues long. The germline V gene encodes CDR1 SGHTA and CDR2 FQGTGA. This CDR3 is CASSNRQGNTQYF. As DNA, the CDR3 is TGTGCCAGCAGCAATAGACAGGGGAATACGCAGTATTTT.

On this clonotype: Since the CDR3 does not end with the conserved phenylalanine or tryptophan, this likely comes from a read error. The chain's CDR3 is CASRRGTGLYGYTC. CDR3 nucleotide sequence: TGTGCCAGCAGACGTGGGACAGGCCTCTATGGCTACACCTGC. The rearrangement joins TRBV6-2 or TRBV6-3 to TRBJ1-2; TRBD1 aligns across 8 bases. The length of the CDR3 is 14 residues. Trimming at V came to 6 bases and at J to 4 bases, leaving 7 bases not matched to a gene. Per germline, CDR1 MNHEY and CDR2 SVGEGT.

The chain links TRBV29-1 to TRBJ1-2, with TRBD1 matching 8 bases. After removal of 3 bases from V and 13 bases from J, the junction contained 7 bases not matched to a gene. The CDR3 has 11 residues. Germline lookup yields CDR1 SQVTM and CDR2 ANQGSEA. DNA for the CDR3: TGCAGCGTTGAGGGCAGGGGGCTCAGCACCTTC. Amino acid sequence: CSVEGRGLSTF.

The rearrangement links TRBV6-1 to TRBJ1-2; weak D call: TRBD1 (5 bases). CDR1 and CDR2 from the germline V gene are MNHNS and SASEGT. V dropped 8 bases and J dropped 6 bases, with 13 bases sitting between them. The CDR3 runs to 12 residues. The CDR3 sequence: CASAGQVDGYTF. CDR3 in DNA: TGTGCCAGCGCCGGACAAGTTGATGGCTACACCTTC.

The chain employs TRBV5-1 and TRBJ1-3; TRBD1 aligns across 7 bases. The CDR3 spans 13 residues. Germline loops: CDR1 SGHRS, CDR2 YFSETQ. After removal of 4 bases from V and 7 bases from J, the junction contained 5 bases not matched to a gene. The CDR3 nucleotides are TGCGCCAGCAGCGGAACGACAGGGAACACCATATATTTT. It specifies CASSGTTGNTIYF.

The V call is TRBV20-1, the J call TRBJ1-5; D gene unclear. The CDR3 length is 15 residues. CDR1 DFQATT and CDR2 SNEGSKA come from the germline V gene (reference sequence). V was clipped by 0 bases and J by 1 base, with 10 bases between them. CDR3 in DNA: TGCAGTGCTAGAGATCGAGGGAAGAGCAATCAGCCCCAGCATTTT. It specifies CSARDRGKSNQPQHF.

By share of the sample, this clonotype is medium-sized. The chain couples TRBV6-1 to TRBJ1-3; D is possibly TRBD1 (5 bases). Trimming cost V 6 bases and J 4 bases, with 16 bases left between them. The CDR3 loop spans 15 amino acids. Germline CDR1 and CDR2: MNHNS and SASEGT. The CDR3 here is CASSRASDTGNTIYF. The CDR3 DNA reads as TGTGCCAGCAGCAGGGCCAGCGATACAGGAAACACCATATATTTT.

This clonotype was counted a few times. V usage is TRBV12-3 or TRBV12-4 and J usage is TRBJ2-5; no clear D. Trimming cost V 8 bases and J 0 bases, with 10 bases left between them. This CDR3 contains 13 residues. DNA of the CDR3: TGTGCCAGCCGCACGGAGTACCAAGAGACCCAGTACTTC. Translated: CASRTEYQETQYF.

This clonotype showed up just a few times. The chain employs TRBV18 and TRBJ2-5; 10 bases are a match to TRBD2. Germline V gene lookup returns CDR1 KGHSH and CDR2 LQKENI. The CDR3 extends over 14 amino acids. V lost 3 bases, J lost 4 bases, and 2 bases stayed unmatched. Written as DNA, the CDR3 is TGTGCCAGCTCACCGGGACTAGCGAGAGAGACCCAGTACTTC. This translates into CASSPGLARETQYF.

V and J are TRBV25-1 and TRBJ2-3, with D uncertain. Germline V gene data show CDR1 as MGHDK and CDR2 as SYGVNS. V was trimmed by 4 bases and J by 4 bases, leaving 9 bases between them. The CDR3 runs 13 residues. Written as DNA, the CDR3 is TGTGCCAGCAGTGTGAGTCCCCCAGATACGCAGTATTTT. Amino acid sequence: CASSVSPPDTQYF. Based on the CDR3 plus reference TRBV25-1 and TRBJ2-3, the full variable domain is EADIYQTPRYLVIGTGKKITLECSQTMGHDKMYWYQQDPGMELHLIHYSYGVNSTEKGDLSSESTVSRIRTEHFPLTLESARPSHTSQYLCASSVSPPDTQYFGPGTRLTVL.

Comment on this clonotype: Sequence at one end of the junction differs from germline and may be a read error. The gene calls are TRBV19 and TRBJ1-2; 9 bases are shared with TRBD1. CDR3 length: 16 residues. Germline assignment: CDR1 LNHDA and CDR2 SQIVND (reference sequence). The CDR3 region has the DNA TGTGCCAGTAGTTTAGAGGGACAGGGATTAAGTCTTGGCTACACCTTC. Amino acid sequence: CASSLEGQGLSLGYTF.

This chain links TRBV7-9 with TRBJ1-1; D not certain. Between the trimmed V and J ends, which lost 8 bases and 0 bases, there was a span of 22 bases. There are 17 residues in the CDR3. Germline V CDR1 and CDR2: SEHNR, FQNEAQ (reference sequence). As DNA, the CDR3 is TGTGCCAGCCGGCTCTCCGGACGAACTGGGATGAACACTGAAGCTTTCTTT. Translation gives CASRLSGRTGMNTEAFF.

The chain is built from TRBV20-1 and TRBJ2-1, with D possibly matching TRBD2 (6 bases). Trimming took 6 bases from V and 10 from J, leaving 25 bases between them. The CDR3 sequence is 15 residues long. Germline V gives CDR1 DFQATT, CDR2 SNEGSKA (reference sequence). The DNA for the CDR3 is TGCAGTGCCTACGCGGCGGGACGGTCGCTCGAGGAGCAGTTCTTC. Encoded protein: CSAYAAGRSLEEQFF.

Comments on this clonotype: No conserved phenylalanine or tryptophan ends this CDR3, so it is likely a read error. The chain combines TRBV2 with TRBJ1-5; TRBD1 matches at 8 bases. This CDR3 region has 13 residues. Germline lookup yields CDR1 SNHLY and CDR2 FYNNEI. J was trimmed by 4 bases and V by 6 bases; bases with no gene match: 2. The CDR3 DNA follows: TGTGCCAGCAGCCAGGGGGCGAATCAGCCCCAGCATTCT. It translates to CASSQGANQPQHS.

This clonotype is classed as medium-sized (0.01 to 0.1%). The chain is built from TRBV5-1 and TRBJ2-5; 9 bases line up with TRBD1. Germline V gene lookup returns CDR1 SGHRS and CDR2 YFSETQ. This CDR3 region has 16 residues. The V gene end was trimmed by 3 bases and the J gene end by 0 bases; junction bases not matched to a gene: 6. The CDR3 loop is CASSSTGGGNQETQYF. The DNA of the CDR3 is TGCGCCAGCAGCTCTACAGGGGGCGGTAACCAAGAGACCCAGTACTTC.

This clonotype was counted only a few times. The chain uses TRBV7-9 and TRBJ1-2; the match to TRBD1 covers 8 bases. The germline CDR1 and CDR2 sequences are SEHNR and FQNEAQ (reference sequence). This CDR3 has 14 amino acids. V was clipped by 5 bases and J by 6 bases; unmatched bases: 8. This CDR3 reads CASSLDRGVNGYTF. The CDR3 nucleotides are TGTGCCAGCAGCCTTGACAGGGGAGTGAATGGCTACACCTTC.

This chain connects TRBV20-1 to TRBJ1-5; 11 bases align to TRBD1. J gave up 4 bases and V 6 bases, and 8 bases lay outside the gene matches. This CDR3 comprises 15 residues. CDR1 and CDR2 (germline): DFQATT, SNEGSKA (reference sequence). CDR3 sequence reads: CSARTGGERNQPQHF. CDR3 nucleotide sequence: TGCAGTGCGAGGACAGGGGGCGAAAGAAATCAGCCCCAGCATTTT.

The V and J genes are TRBV20-1 and TRBJ2-7; 14 bases line up with TRBD2. The trim removed 8 bases at V and 1 base at J, leaving 13 bases unmatched. The CDR3 contains 17 residues. Germline-derived CDR1 and CDR2 are DFQATT and SNEGSKA (reference sequence). The CDR3 loop reads CSTIGLAGGRGSYEQYF. CDR3 coding DNA: TGCAGTACCATCGGACTAGCGGGAGGCCGGGGGTCCTACGAGCAGTACTTC.